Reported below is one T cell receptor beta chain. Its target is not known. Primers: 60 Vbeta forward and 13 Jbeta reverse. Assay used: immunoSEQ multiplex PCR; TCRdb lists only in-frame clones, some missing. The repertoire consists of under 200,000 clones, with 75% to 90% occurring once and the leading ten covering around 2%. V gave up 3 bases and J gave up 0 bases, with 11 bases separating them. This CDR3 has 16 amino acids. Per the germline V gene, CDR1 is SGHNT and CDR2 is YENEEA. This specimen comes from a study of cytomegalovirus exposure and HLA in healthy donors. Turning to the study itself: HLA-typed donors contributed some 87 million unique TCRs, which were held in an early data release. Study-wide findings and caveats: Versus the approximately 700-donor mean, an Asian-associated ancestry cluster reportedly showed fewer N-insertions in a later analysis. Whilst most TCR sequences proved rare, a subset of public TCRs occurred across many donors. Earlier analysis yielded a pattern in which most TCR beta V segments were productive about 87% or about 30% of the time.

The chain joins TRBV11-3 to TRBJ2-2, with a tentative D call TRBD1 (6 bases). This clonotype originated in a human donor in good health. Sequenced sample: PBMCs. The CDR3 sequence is CASSFLTGTNTGELFF. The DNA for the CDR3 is TGTGCCAGCAGCTTTCTGACAGGCACGAACACCGGGGAGCTGTTTTTT.